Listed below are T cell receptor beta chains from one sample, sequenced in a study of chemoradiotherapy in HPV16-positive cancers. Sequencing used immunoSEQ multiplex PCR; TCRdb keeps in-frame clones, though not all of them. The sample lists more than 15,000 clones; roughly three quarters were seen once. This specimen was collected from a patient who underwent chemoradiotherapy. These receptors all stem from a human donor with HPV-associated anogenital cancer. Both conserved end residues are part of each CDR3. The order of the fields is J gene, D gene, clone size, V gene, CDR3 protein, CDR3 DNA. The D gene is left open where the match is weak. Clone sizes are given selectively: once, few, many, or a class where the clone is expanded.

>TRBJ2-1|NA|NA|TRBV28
CASSLLGGAYNEQFF
TGTGCCAGCAGTTTATTAGGAGGGGCCTACAATGAGCAGTTCTTC
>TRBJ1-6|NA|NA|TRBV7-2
CASTPVSSYNSPLHF
TGTGCCAGCACCCCAGTTAGCTCCTATAATTCACCCCTCCACTTT
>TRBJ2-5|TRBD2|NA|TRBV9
CASSAYSGGYQETQYF
TGTGCCAGCAGCGCATACAGCGGGGGGTACCAAGAGACCCAGTACTTC
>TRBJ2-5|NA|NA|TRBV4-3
CASSPQWAQETQYF
TGCGCCAGCAGCCCACAGTGGGCCCAAGAGACCCAGTACTTC
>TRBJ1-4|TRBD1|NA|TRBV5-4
CASSLWDRGGEKLFF
TGTGCCAGCAGCCTATGGGACAGGGGAGGGGAAAAACTGTTTTTT
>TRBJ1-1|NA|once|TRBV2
CASWEGGITEAFF
TGTGCCAGCTGGGAGGGAGGTATAACTGAAGCTTTCTTT
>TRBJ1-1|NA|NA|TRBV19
CASSTSLNTEAFF
TGTGCCAGTAGTACGAGCCTGAACACTGAAGCTTTCTTT
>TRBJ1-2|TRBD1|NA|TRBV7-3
CASSPDRGGGYTF
TGTGCCAGCAGCCCGGACAGGGGGGGCGGCTACACCTTC
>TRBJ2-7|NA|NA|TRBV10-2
CASRAGYEQYF
TGCGCCAGCCGAGCAGGCTACGAGCAGTACTTC
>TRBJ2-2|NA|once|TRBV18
CASSPTPANTGELFF
TGTGCCAGCTCACCAACCCCCGCTAACACCGGGGAGCTGTTTTTT
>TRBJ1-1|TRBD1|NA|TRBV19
CASRSRFGTGKGNTEAFF
TGTGCCAGCCGGTCACGCTTCGGGACAGGGAAAGGGAACACTGAAGCTTTCTTT
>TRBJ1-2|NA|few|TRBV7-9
CASSIKPGTSAGYTF
TGTGCCAGCAGCATTAAACCCGGGACATCGGCCGGCTACACCTTC
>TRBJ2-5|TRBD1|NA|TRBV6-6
CASSYPGQQETQYF
TGTGCCAGCAGTTACCCGGGACAGCAAGAGACCCAGTACTTC
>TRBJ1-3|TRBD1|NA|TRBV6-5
CASGIQGHSGNTIYF
TGTGCCAGCGGAATACAGGGGCACTCTGGAAACACCATATATTTT
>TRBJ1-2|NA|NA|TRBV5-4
CASSLLTYGYTF
TGTGCCAGCAGCTTATTAACCTATGGCTACACCTTC
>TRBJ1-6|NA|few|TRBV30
CAWSFDGPSPLHF
TGTGCCTGGAGCTTTGACGGACCGTCACCCCTCCACTTT
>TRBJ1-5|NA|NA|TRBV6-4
CADPGGWDNQPQHF
TGTGCCGACCCCGGGGGGTGGGACAATCAGCCCCAGCATTTT
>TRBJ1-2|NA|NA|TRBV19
CASSSGGAYGYTF
TGTGCCAGTAGTAGCGGGGGGGCTTATGGCTACACCTTC
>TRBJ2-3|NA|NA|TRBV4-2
CASSQGADTQYF
TGTGCCAGCAGCCAAGGCGCAGATACGCAGTATTTT
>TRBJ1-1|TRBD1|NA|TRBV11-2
CASSPGQINTEAFF
TGTGCCAGCAGCCCGGGACAGATTAACACTGAAGCTTTCTTT
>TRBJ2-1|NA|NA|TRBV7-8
CASQLRGVDYNEQFF
TGTGCCAGCCAATTAAGGGGGGTCGACTACAATGAGCAGTTCTTC
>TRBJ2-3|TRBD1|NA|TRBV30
CAWSEGQGCDTQYF
TGTGCCTGGAGTGAGGGACAGGGGTGTGATACGCAGTATTTT
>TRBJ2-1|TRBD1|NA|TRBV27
CASSFGQGSNEQFF
TGTGCCAGCAGTTTCGGACAGGGTAGCAATGAGCAGTTCTTC
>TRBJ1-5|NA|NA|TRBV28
CASTPGGGHQPQHF
TGTGCCAGCACCCCTGGGGGGGGGCATCAGCCCCAGCATTTT
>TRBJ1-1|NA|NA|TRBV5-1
CASSSRPTANTEAFF
TGCGCCAGCAGCTCAAGGCCGACAGCAAACACTGAAGCTTTCTTT
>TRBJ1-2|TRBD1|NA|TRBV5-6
CASSATGGGYGYTF
TGTGCCAGCAGCGCGACAGGGGGCGGCTATGGCTACACCTTC
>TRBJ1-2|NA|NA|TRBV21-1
CASSKGTGLDNYGYTF
TGTGCCAGCAGCAAAGGGACAGGGCTAGATAACTATGGCTACACCTTC
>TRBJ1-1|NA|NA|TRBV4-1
CASRGLNTEAFF
TGCGCCAGCAGGGGACTGAACACTGAAGCTTTCTTT
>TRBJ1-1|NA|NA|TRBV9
CASSVTPSNTEAFF
TGTGCCAGCAGCGTTACACCCTCAAACACTGAAGCTTTCTTT
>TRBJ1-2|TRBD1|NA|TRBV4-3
CASSQTGQGARGYTF
TGCGCCAGCAGCCAAACGGGACAGGGGGCGCGTGGCTACACCTTC
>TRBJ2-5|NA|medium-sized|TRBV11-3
CASSPRGQETQYF
TGTGCCAGCAGCCCCCGGGGCCAAGAGACCCAGTACTTC